This TCR beta chain came from a study of blood T cell repertoires in COVID-19. This clone was observed once. The table came from immunoSEQ multiplex PCR; TCRdb's copy has only in-frame clones and leaves some out. The table includes 120,000 or so clones, about 70% detected once. This CDR3 has 15 residues. Trimming stripped 0 bases from V and 7 bases from J, with 17 bases between. Germline-derived CDR1 and CDR2 are SGDLS and YYNGEE. Sequencing input: peripheral blood. The rearrangement links TRBV9 to TRBJ2-7; D may be TRBD1 (6 bases). The source is a woman aged 65 to 85 with acute or convalescent COVID-19. This chain's CDR3 is CASSVGAGDVTEQYF. Here the CDR3 DNA reads TGTGCCAGCAGCGTAGGGGCAGGGGACGTAACAGAGCAGTACTTC. The whole variable domain, remainder taken from reference TRBV9 and TRBJ2-7, is DSGVTQTPKHLITATGQRVTLRCSPRSGDLSVYWYQQSLDQGLQFLIQYYNGEERAKGNILERFSAQQFPDLHSELNLSSLELGDSALYFCASSVGAGDVTEQYFGPGTRLTVT.